The rows below give T cell receptor beta chains drawn from one sample of a study of blood T cell repertoires in COVID-19. Only in-frame clones appear in the TCRdb table, and some are missing; sequencing was by immunoSEQ multiplex PCR. The sample includes 95,000 to 130,000 clones, 90% of them seen just once. Sequencing input: peripheral blood. The receptors derive from a human donor with active COVID-19. The donor label of this sample is uncertain. Both conserved end residues are part of each CDR3. The D gene is left open where the match is weak. Rows may omit the clone size; those that give it use once, few, many or a size class.

d_gene	v_gene	j_gene	abundance	CDR3nt	CDR3aa
NA	TRBV24-1	TRBJ2-3	once	TGTGCCAATTGGAGGGGCGGATGGGCAGATACGCAGTATTTT	CANWRGGWADTQYF
NA	TRBV4-1	TRBJ2-1	NA	TGCGCCAGCAGCCAAGATGGCTGGAGCTCCTACAATGAGCAGTTCTTC	CASSQDGWSSYNEQFF
TRBD1	TRBV27	TRBJ1-1	NA	TGTGCCAGCAGAATGGCGGACAGGGACACTGAAGCTTTCTTT	CASRMADRDTEAFF
NA	TRBV29-1	TRBJ1-2	once	TGCAGCGTTGACGCCCACAACAGAAGAACTAACTATGGCTACACCTTC	CSVDAHNRRTNYGYTF
NA	TRBV27	TRBJ2-7	NA	TGTGCCAGCAGGCCCGGGGGTACCTACGAGCAGTACTTC	CASRPGGTYEQYF
TRBD1	TRBV4-3	TRBJ1-2	NA	TGCGCCAGCAGCCAAACCGACAGGGATGGCTACACCTTC	CASSQTDRDGYTF
TRBD1	TRBV5-1	TRBJ2-7	NA	TGCGCCAGCAGTCCCTTCCAGGGACAGGGGATTTACGAGCAGTACTTC	CASSPFQGQGIYEQYF
NA	TRBV9	TRBJ2-7	few	TGTGCCAGCAGCGTAGACCTGGGGTATAGGGGCGAGCAGTACTTC	CASSVDLGYRGEQYF
NA	TRBV9	TRBJ2-2	NA	TGTGCCAGCAAAGCGGGTAACACCGGGGAGCTGTTTTTT	CASKAGNTGELFF
TRBD1	TRBV7-8	TRBJ2-1	NA	TGTGCCAGCAGCTTAGACAGGGGGACTTACAATGAGCAGTTCTTC	CASSLDRGTYNEQFF
NA	TRBV5-4	TRBJ2-3	NA	TGTGCCAGCAGCGAACAGGGTTTGCGGGATACGCAGTATTTT	CASSEQGLRDTQYF
TRBD2	TRBV5-5	TRBJ2-3	NA	TGTGCCAGCAGCCTACTAGCGGGGACTAGCACAGATACGCAGTATTTT	CASSLLAGTSTDTQYF
TRBD2	TRBV28	TRBJ2-1	NA	TGTGCCAGCAGTTTCCTCCGGGACTACCTGTCGGGAAATGAGCAGTTCTTC	CASSFLRDYLSGNEQFF
NA	TRBV29-1	TRBJ2-4	NA	TGCAGCGCAGTTGATAGATTAGCCAAAAACATTCAGTACTTC	CSAVDRLAKNIQYF
TRBD2	TRBV7-3	TRBJ2-2	NA	TGTGCCAGCAGCTTAACGGGGACTAGGTGGGCCGGGGAGCTGTTTTTT	CASSLTGTRWAGELFF
NA	TRBV27	TRBJ2-1	few	TGTGCCAGCAGAAAGCACAATGAGCAGTTCTTC	CASRKHNEQFF
NA	TRBV19	TRBJ2-7	NA	TGTGCCAGTAGTGAAGGCCAGGCTCCCTACGAGCAGTACTTC	CASSEGQAPYEQYF
TRBD1	TRBV27	TRBJ1-2	NA	TGTGCCAGCGGGGACAGTCCCTATGGCTACACCTTC	CASGDSPYGYTF
NA	TRBV5-1	TRBJ1-2	NA	TGCGCCAGCAGCTTGGATCCGGGGTCGGACTATGGCTACACCTTC	CASSLDPGSDYGYTF
TRBD1	TRBV5-1	TRBJ2-7	once	TGCGCCAGCAGCATCGGGACAGGGAACTACGAGCAGTACTTC	CASSIGTGNYEQYF
NA	TRBV3-1/TRBV3-2	TRBJ2-7	NA	TGTGCCAGCAGCCAACCGGGGTTCGAGCAGTACTTC	CASSQPGFEQYF
TRBD1	TRBV7-8	TRBJ2-7	once	TGTGCCAGCAGCCTGGGACAGGGGTTGTACGAGCAGTACTTC	CASSLGQGLYEQYF
TRBD1	TRBV19	TRBJ2-5	NA	TGTGCCAGTAGTATGACAGGGTTGGTCCAAGAGACCCAGTACTTC	CASSMTGLVQETQYF
TRBD2	TRBV28	TRBJ2-3	NA	TGTGCCAGCAAAAAACGGGGGGGAAACACAGATACGCAGTATTTT	CASKKRGGNTDTQYF
TRBD1	TRBV10-3	TRBJ1-2	NA	TGTGCCATCAGTGACCTACAGGGACAGTGGAATGGCTACACCTTC	CAISDLQGQWNGYTF
NA	TRBV28	TRBJ1-5	NA	TGTGCCAGCAGTTTAATGCGTAGCAATCAGCCCCAGCATTTT	CASSLMRSNQPQHF
NA	TRBV12-3/TRBV12-4	TRBJ2-7	NA	TGTGCCAGCAGTCACAGGGCCTACGAGCAGTACTTC	CASSHRAYEQYF
TRBD2	TRBV10-3	TRBJ2-3	NA	TGTGCCACCGGGCAGGCTAGCGGGGGGACTAGCACAGATACGCAGTATTTT	CATGQASGGTSTDTQYF
TRBD1	TRBV7-9	TRBJ1-2	NA	TGTGCCAGCAGCTTAGCGGGGACAGATAACTATGGCTACACCTTC	CASSLAGTDNYGYTF
TRBD1	TRBV29-1	TRBJ2-7	NA	TGCAGCGTCGGGACAGGGGCCTACGAGCAGTACTTC	CSVGTGAYEQYF
TRBD1	TRBV30	TRBJ1-2	NA	TGTGCCTGGAGACAGAGGGACAGGTGGGGCAGAGGCTACACCTTC	CAWRQRDRWGRGYTF
TRBD2	TRBV7-7	TRBJ2-1	NA	TGTGCTAGCAGCGCCGGGCTAGCGGGGGGGTATGAGCAGTTCTTC	CASSAGLAGGYEQFF
NA	TRBV11-2	TRBJ2-7	NA	TGTGCCAGCAGCTTAGACACTAGCAGCTACGAGCAGTACTTC	CASSLDTSSYEQYF
NA	TRBV20-1	TRBJ2-3	NA	TGCAGTGCTAGTACAGCAAATACAGATACGCAGTATTTT	CSASTANTDTQYF
NA	TRBV5-6	TRBJ1-6	NA	TGTGCCAGCAGCTTAGGGAGGTATAATTCACCCCTCCACTTT	CASSLGRYNSPLHF
NA	TRBV5-4	TRBJ2-7	NA	TGTGCCAGCAGCTTCGGTGGGGCGGTTACCTACGAGCAGTACTTC	CASSFGGAVTYEQYF
NA	TRBV19	TRBJ1-6	NA	TGTGCCAGTAGTATTGCAGGGGCAGGGACACCCCTCCACTTT	CASSIAGAGTPLHF
NA	TRBV11-3	TRBJ2-1	NA	TGTGCCAGCAGCCTGCACAACAATGAGCAGTTCTTC	CASSLHNNEQFF
TRBD1	TRBV5-8	TRBJ1-1	once	TGTGCCAGCAGCCCAGGACAGGGGGAATTGAGCACTGAAGCTTTCTTT	CASSPGQGELSTEAFF
TRBD1	TRBV5-6	TRBJ1-3	NA	TGTGCCAGCAGCTTGGCGGGACAGGGGGCGATCGGAAACACCATATATTTT	CASSLAGQGAIGNTIYF
NA	TRBV18	TRBJ2-7	NA	TGTGCCAGCTCACCAGATCCGCGTGACGAGCAGTACTTC	CASSPDPRDEQYF
TRBD1	TRBV7-8	TRBJ2-1	NA	TGTGCCAGCAGCTTCCGACAGGGATCGAGGAATGAGCAGTTCTTC	CASSFRQGSRNEQFF
NA	TRBV19	TRBJ1-1	NA	TGTGCCAGTAGTATGGGCAGGGACACTGAAGCTTTCTTT	CASSMGRDTEAFF
TRBD1	TRBV7-9	TRBJ1-3	once	TGTGCCAGCAGCTCCAACAGGGGGATGGAGTATGGAAACACCATATATTTT	CASSSNRGMEYGNTIYF
NA	TRBV25-1	TRBJ1-5	once	TGTGCCAGCAGTGAATATCGGGCAGGGTGTGGTCAGCCCCAGCATTTT	CASSEYRAGCGQPQHF
NA	TRBV7-9	TRBJ1-2	once	TGTGCCAGCAGCTATCTCCAGGAAAATGGCTACACCTTC	CASSYLQENGYTF